Below, one TCR beta chain is given with its context. Original methodology: Scientists estimated how many nucleated cells there were by amplifying reference gene primers. The data were produced by immunoSEQ multiplex PCR, yet TCRdb's version contains in-frame clones alone and is incomplete. V and J calls plus clone size are reproduced from that table; the DNA served to infer D and trimming. The sample yields tens of thousands of clones, 88% seen once. Trimming removed 1 base from V and 3 bases from J; junction bases left unmatched: 8. The CDR3 spans 17 residues. CDR1 and CDR2 from the germline V gene are SGHVS and FNYEAQ. The data belong to a study of blood T cell repertoires in COVID-19. Across the whole study: Samples representing acute and convalescent COVID-19 were sourced from the United States, Italy and Spain. Sources were T cells, B-cell-depleted T cells, or PBMCs; the material itself was cDNA or gDNA.

The sequence derives from a human donor in a cohort sampled during active COVID-19. The J gene is TRBJ2-3, the V gene TRBV7-6; 9 bases match TRBD1. Sequenced input: peripheral blood. CDR3 in amino acids: CASSLGIGTGTTDTQYF. DNA for the CDR3: TGTGCCAGCAGCTTAGGGATTGGGACAGGGACAACAGATACGCAGTATTTT.